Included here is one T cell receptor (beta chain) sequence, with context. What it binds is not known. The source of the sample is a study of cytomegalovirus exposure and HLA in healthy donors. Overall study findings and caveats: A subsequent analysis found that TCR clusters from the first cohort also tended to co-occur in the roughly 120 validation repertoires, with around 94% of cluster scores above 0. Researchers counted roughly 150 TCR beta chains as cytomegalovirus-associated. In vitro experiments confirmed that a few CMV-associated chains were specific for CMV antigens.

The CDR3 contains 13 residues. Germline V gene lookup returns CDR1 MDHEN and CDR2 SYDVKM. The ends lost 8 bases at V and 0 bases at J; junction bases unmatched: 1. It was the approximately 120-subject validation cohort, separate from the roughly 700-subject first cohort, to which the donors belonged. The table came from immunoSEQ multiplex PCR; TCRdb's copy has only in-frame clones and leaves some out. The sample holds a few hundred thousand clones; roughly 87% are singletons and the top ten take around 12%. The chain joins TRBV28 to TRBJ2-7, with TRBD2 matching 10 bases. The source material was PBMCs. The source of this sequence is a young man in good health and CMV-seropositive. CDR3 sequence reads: CASVAGGSYEQYF. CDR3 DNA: TGTGCCAGCGTAGCGGGGGGCTCCTACGAGCAGTACTTC.